The clone carrying this T cell receptor beta chain was counted between two and nine times. The data stem from a study of regulatory T cells in long-lasting Graves disease. This sample's time point: persistent/refractory GD, antithyroid drugs over 5 years with positive TRAb. Extracted PBMC RNA gave rise to the TCR library. One endocrinology department in Xi'an, China, was where patients came from. To make TCR beta libraries, researchers used iRepertoire HTBI primers and Arm-PCR of CDR3 regions. Under the authors' procedure: The study identified 50 to 70 TRBV and some 15 TRBJ segments across samples. One entry per CDR3 protein results from TCRdb running MiXCR on the multiplex PCR reads. TCRdb, not the authors, supplied the V and J calls. There are about 430,000 distinct CDR3 sequences in the sample; roughly a fifth occur only once, and 13% to 15% lies in the top ten. The sequence was obtained from a female donor with Graves disease. Sequences were derived from peripheral blood mononuclear cells (PBMCs), sampled when the disease was refractory, from a patient treated with antithyroid drugs.

The CDR3 nucleotides read TGCGCCAGCAGCACCCCCTCTCAAGAGACCCAGTACTTC. Translation: CASSTPSQETQYF. V and J are TRBV5-1 and TRBJ2-5, with D hard to call. The CDR3 runs 13 residues. V dropped 4 bases and J dropped 2 bases, with 9 bases sitting between them. In germline, CDR1 is SGHRS, CDR2 YFSETQ.